These T cell receptor beta chains were read from a single sample in a study of shared clonotypes between healthy human individuals. Assay used: immunoSEQ multiplex PCR; TCRdb lists only in-frame clones, some missing. The sample includes a few million clones, around 90% of them seen just once. The sequenced material came from naive CD4+ T cells from PBMCs. These receptors all come from a man aged 18 to 29 in good health. Some clones in this sample may be carry-over from other donors' samples. Each CDR3 is given with its conserved first and last residue. A D gene is named only where the DNA matches it firmly. Expanded clones are given a class, and other clones once, few, many or no size at all.

TRBJ1-2 | - | - | TRBV4-2 | CASSPATVPTNYGYTF | TGTGCCAGCAGCCCAGCGACCGTCCCGACTAACTATGGCTACACCTTC
TRBJ2-2 | - | TRBD2 | TRBV19 | CASSPQRAGGPRPELFF | TGTGCCAGTAGTCCCCAACGAGCGGGAGGGCCGAGGCCGGAGCTGTTTTTT
TRBJ2-7 | - | - | TRBV7-2 | CASSLQGYEQYF | TGTGCCAGCAGCTTGCAGGGGTACGAGCAGTACTTC
TRBJ1-2 | - | - | TRBV11-2 | CASSLVGTLNPYGYTF | TGTGCCAGCAGCTTAGTCGGGACCCTAAACCCATATGGCTACACCTTC
TRBJ1-4 | - | - | TRBV15 | CATSRSSEKLFF | TGTGCCACCAGCAGATCTAGTGAAAAACTGTTTTTT
TRBJ2-2 | - | TRBD2 | TRBV18 | CASSPRLAGGDTGELFF | TGTGCCAGCTCACCCCGACTAGCGGGAGGGGACACCGGGGAGCTGTTTTTT
TRBJ1-5 | once | - | TRBV6-6 | CASSYSDGNQPQHF | TGTGCCAGCAGTTACTCGGATGGGAATCAGCCCCAGCATTTT
TRBJ1-1 | - | TRBD1 | TRBV28 | CASSPWTGSYTEAFF | TGTGCCAGCAGTCCGTGGACAGGGTCGTACACTGAAGCTTTCTTT
TRBJ1-2 | - | - | TRBV18 | CASSQDSRAWGGYTF | TGTGCCAGCTCACAGGACTCCCGGGCTTGGGGAGGCTACACCTTC
TRBJ1-1 | - | TRBD1 | TRBV7-9 | CASSTTGDTEAFF | TGTGCCAGCAGCACGACAGGGGACACTGAAGCTTTCTTT
TRBJ1-4 | once | TRBD1 | TRBV5-6 | CASSLQGAREKLFF | TGTGCCAGCAGCTTGCAGGGGGCCAGGGAAAAACTGTTTTTT
TRBJ2-4 | - | - | TRBV28 | CASKGAEYIQYF | TGTGCCAGCAAAGGGGCGGAGTACATTCAGTACTTC
TRBJ1-5 | - | - | TRBV6-1 | CASSERGSRLNQPQHF | TGTGCCAGCAGTGAACGGGGGTCCCGGCTTAATCAGCCCCAGCATTTT
TRBJ1-4 | - | TRBD1 | TRBV7-9 | CASSRGTGTNEKLFF | TGTGCCAGCAGCCGCGGGACAGGGACTAATGAAAAACTGTTTTTT
TRBJ2-3 | - | TRBD1 | TRBV5-1 | CASSLGDRGPDTQYF | TGCGCCAGCAGCTTGGGGGACAGGGGACCAGATACGCAGTATTTT
TRBJ1-4 | - | - | TRBV18 | CASSYQGAATNEKLFF | TGTGCCAGCTCATATCAGGGCGCTGCAACTAATGAAAAACTGTTTTTT
TRBJ2-3 | once | - | TRBV21-1 | CASSKEGTSGHYSTDTQYF | TGTGCCAGCAGCAAAGAGGGGACTAGCGGGCATTATAGCACAGATACGCAGTATTTT
TRBJ2-6 | - | - | TRBV2 | CASGNGDSGANVLTF | TGTGCCAGCGGGAACGGAGACTCTGGGGCCAACGTCCTGACTTTC
TRBJ1-2 | - | - | TRBV28 | CASTTRGRLYGYTF | TGTGCCAGCACTACCCGGGGCCGGCTCTATGGCTACACCTTC
TRBJ1-2 | - | - | TRBV10-3 | CAISESVGVYGYTF | TGTGCCATCAGTGAGTCCGTAGGGGTGTATGGCTACACCTTC
TRBJ1-1 | once | - | TRBV28 | CASSSSAGPFEAFF | TGTGCCAGCAGTTCATCCGCCGGACCTTTTGAAGCTTTCTTT
TRBJ1-1 | - | - | TRBV6-5 | CASSYQQIPHTEAFF | TGTGCCAGCAGTTACCAACAGATACCCCACACTGAAGCTTTCTTT
TRBJ1-5 | few | - | TRBV6-1 | CASQGGSGQPQHF | TGTGCCAGTCAAGGAGGTTCAGGGCAGCCCCAGCATTTT
TRBJ2-7 | - | - | TRBV19 | CASNNVAGTIYEQYF | TGTGCCAGTAACAATGTTGCCGGGACGATCTACGAGCAGTACTTC
TRBJ1-5 | - | - | TRBV19 | CASSIFGVPNQPQHF | TGTGCCAGTAGTATCTTCGGGGTCCCTAATCAGCCCCAGCATTTT
TRBJ2-1 | - | TRBD1 | TRBV5-1 | CASSLGQGAYNEQFF | TGCGCCAGCAGCTTGGGACAGGGGGCCTACAATGAGCAGTTCTTC
TRBJ2-7 | - | - | TRBV7-9 | CASSPQPGRRSNFGWEQYF | TGTGCCAGCAGCCCTCAACCGGGACGGCGATCGAACTTCGGGTGGGAGCAGTACTTC
TRBJ1-1 | few | TRBD1 | TRBV13 | CASSLRDSLVNTEAFF | TGTGCCAGCAGCTTGCGGGACAGTCTGGTGAACACTGAAGCTTTCTTT
TRBJ1-1 | - | TRBD1 | TRBV6-1 | CASSEQGASLRATEAFF | TGTGCCAGCAGTGAACAGGGGGCCTCCTTAAGGGCCACTGAAGCTTTCTTT
TRBJ1-5 | - | - | TRBV6-1 | CASSDRPGGSNQPQHF | TGTGCCAGCAGTGACAGGCCCGGCGGGAGCAATCAGCCCCAGCATTTT
TRBJ1-1 | once | - | TRBV6-1 | CASQGQLNTEAFF | TGTGCCAGCCAAGGACAGCTGAACACTGAAGCTTTCTTT
TRBJ1-1 | few | - | TRBV5-1 | CASSLVTNTEAFF | TGCGCCAGCAGCTTGGTGACGAACACTGAAGCTTTCTTT
TRBJ2-5 | - | - | TRBV4-1 | CASSGGTAGGEQYF | TGCGCCAGCAGCGGCGGGACAGCCGGGGGGGAGCAGTACTTC
TRBJ2-3 | - | TRBD1 | TRBV5-1 | CASSLATGAGADTQYF | TGCGCCAGCAGCTTGGCAACAGGGGCCGGCGCAGATACGCAGTATTTT
TRBJ2-1 | - | - | TRBV27 | CASSLSPGEQFF | TGTGCCAGCAGTTTATCTCCCGGTGAGCAGTTCTTC
TRBJ2-7 | - | - | TRBV5-5 | CASSLGTASSYEQYF | TGTGCCAGCAGCTTGGGGACGGCGAGCTCCTACGAGCAGTACTTC
TRBJ2-7 | - | TRBD1 | TRBV7-2 | CASSRLEDRWTEQYF | TGTGCCAGCAGCCGCCTGGAGGACAGGTGGACCGAGCAGTACTTC
TRBJ1-2 | - | - | TRBV5-8 | CASSLGVGNYGYTF | TGTGCCAGCAGCCTGGGGGTCGGGAACTATGGCTACACCTTC
TRBJ2-1 | - | - | TRBV29-1 | CSVKGVSGQFF | TGCAGCGTCAAGGGGGTCTCCGGGCAGTTCTTC
TRBJ2-2 | - | - | TRBV28 | CASELDRVNTGELFF | TGTGCCAGTGAATTGGACAGAGTAAACACCGGGGAGCTGTTTTTT
TRBJ2-7 | - | TRBD1 | TRBV9 | CASSIGTGGYEQYF | TGTGCCAGCAGTATAGGAACAGGGGGCTACGAGCAGTACTTC
TRBJ2-3 | - | - | TRBV28 | CAGSGRGHTGDTQYF | TGTGCCGGCTCGGGAAGGGGACATACAGGAGATACGCAGTATTTT
TRBJ2-3 | - | TRBD2 | TRBV7-9 | CASSLASSGSADTQYF | TGTGCCAGCAGCTTAGCTTCTAGCGGGAGCGCAGATACGCAGTATTTT
TRBJ2-3 | - | - | TRBV2 | CASSDDLATDTQYF | TGTGCCAGCAGTGATGACCTGGCCACAGATACGCAGTATTTT
TRBJ1-2 | - | - | TRBV4-2 | CASSQGHSNLDGYTF | TGTGCCAGCAGCCAAGGCCACAGTAACCTGGATGGCTACACCTTC
TRBJ1-3 | - | TRBD1 | TRBV6-6 | CASSLNSGGDTIYF | TGTGCCAGCAGCCTGAACTCAGGGGGCGACACCATATATTTT
TRBJ2-2 | - | - | TRBV6-6 | CASRGRVNTGELFF | TGTGCCAGCAGGGGACGGGTGAACACCGGGGAGCTGTTTTTT
TRBJ2-3 | - | - | TRBV9 | CASSLTFTDTQYF | TGTGCCAGCAGCCTAACCTTCACAGATACGCAGTATTTT
TRBJ1-5 | - | TRBD1 | TRBV19 | CASRVTGGTQPQHF | TGTGCCAGTCGCGTCACAGGGGGAACTCAGCCCCAGCATTTT
TRBJ2-1 | once | - | TRBV29-1 | CSVEEPGLGNEQFF | TGCAGCGTTGAAGAACCCGGACTGGGCAATGAGCAGTTCTTC
TRBJ2-4 | - | TRBD2 | TRBV6-1 | CASSDLAGGSKGTKNIQYF | TGTGCCAGCAGTGATCTAGCGGGAGGCTCCAAAGGGACCAAAAACATTCAGTACTTC
TRBJ1-1 | - | TRBD1 | TRBV5-1 | CASRRGQGSLNTEAFF | TGCGCCAGCAGGAGAGGACAGGGGAGTTTGAACACTGAAGCTTTCTTT
TRBJ2-7 | - | - | TRBV20-1 | CSAREGPEQYF | TGCAGTGCTAGGGAAGGTCCCGAGCAGTACTTC
TRBJ2-2 | - | TRBD2 | TRBV28 | CASSTAGMGGAGELFF | TGTGCCAGCAGTACAGCGGGGATGGGAGGGGCCGGGGAGCTGTTTTTT
TRBJ1-4 | few | - | TRBV7-9 | CASSSSRPTNEKLFF | TGTGCCAGCAGCAGTAGTCGGCCAACTAATGAAAAACTGTTTTTT
TRBJ1-3 | - | - | TRBV19 | CASTSLAAGNTIYF | TGTGCCAGTACGAGTTTGGCCGCTGGAAACACCATATATTTT
TRBJ1-1 | - | - | TRBV28 | CASTLLRNTEAFF | TGTGCCAGCACACTATTGAGGAACACTGAAGCTTTCTTT